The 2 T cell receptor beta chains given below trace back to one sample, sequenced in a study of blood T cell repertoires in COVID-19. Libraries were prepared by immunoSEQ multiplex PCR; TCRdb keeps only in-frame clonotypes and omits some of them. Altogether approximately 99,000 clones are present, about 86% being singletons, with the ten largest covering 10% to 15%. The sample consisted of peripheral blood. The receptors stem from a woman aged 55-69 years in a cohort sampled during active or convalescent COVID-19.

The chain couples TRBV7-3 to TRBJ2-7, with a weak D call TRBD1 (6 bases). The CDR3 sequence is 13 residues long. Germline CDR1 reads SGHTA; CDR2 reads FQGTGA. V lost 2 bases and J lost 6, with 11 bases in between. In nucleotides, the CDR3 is TGTGCCAGCAGCTTAGGCAGGGGAACCGAGCAGTACTTC. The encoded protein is CASSLGRGTEQYF.

CDR3 nucleotide sequence: TGCAGTGCTAGTGTAGCGGGAGGGCCGTTGGAGCAGTACTTC. This sequence encodes CSASVAGGPLEQYF. The chain uses TRBV20-1 and TRBJ2-7; the match to TRBD2 covers 11 bases. The V gene end was trimmed by 3 bases and the J gene end by 7 bases; junction bases not matched to a gene: 8. This CDR3 region has 14 residues. The germline CDR1 and CDR2 sequences are DFQATT and SNEGSKA (reference sequence).